The 24 T cell receptor beta chains below come from one sample, sequenced in a study of CD8 T cells in ankylosing spondylitis. Overall study findings and caveats: What seemed typical of ankylosing spondylitis blood was a TCR beta motif built from roughly eight highly homologous variants.

No cognate antigen is known for these TCRs. TCRdb reprocessed the 5' RACE reads via MiXCR and lists one record per CDR3 protein. The sample has 400,000 or so distinct CDR3 sequences; roughly a quarter are singletons. Sequenced material: blood, either unsorted or a sorted T cell fraction (not recorded which). The receptors here all came from a male donor with ankylosing spondylitis.

This clonotype was detected a few times. The J gene is TRBJ2-1, the V gene TRBV27; D is unclear. V lost 8 bases and J lost 0, with 14 bases in between. The CDR3 extends over 15 amino acids. Germline V gene lookup returns CDR1 MNHEY and CDR2 SMNVEV (reference sequence). CDR3 nucleotides: TGTGCCAGCCGACCCTTCGGTTCCTCCTACAATGAGCAGTTCTTC. Protein sequence: CASRPFGSSYNEQFF.

This clonotype occurred many times. V gene TRBV20-1 combines with J gene TRBJ1-2, with 8 bases aligning to TRBD1. There are 13 residues in the CDR3. V lost 1 base and J lost 8; bases outside the gene matches: 6. Germline values: CDR1 DFQATT, CDR2 SNEGSKA (reference sequence). The CDR3 DNA follows: TGCAGTGCTAGAGTGCAGGGGGCGAGCGGCTACACCTTC. This encodes CSARVQGASGYTF.

V and J are TRBV5-6 and TRBJ2-5, with D uncertain. Germline values: CDR1 SGHDT, CDR2 YYEEEE. V shed 3 bases and J shed 3 bases, with 15 bases lying between them. The CDR3 is 15 residues long. Written as DNA, the CDR3 is TGTGCCAGCAGCTCGCCACAGAGAATTAAAGAGACCCAGTACTTC. Protein product: CASSSPQRIKETQYF.

This clonotype was recorded a few times. The chain recombines TRBV3-1 with TRBJ1-4; no clear D. The germline V and J ends were trimmed by 2 bases and 0 bases, with 4 bases remaining between them. The CDR3 has 14 amino acids. Germline V gene sequence: CDR1 LGHDT, CDR2 YNNKEL (reference sequence). The CDR3 loop reads CASSQFATNEKLFF. The CDR3 nucleotides are TGTGCCAGCAGCCAATTTGCAACTAATGAAAAACTGTTTTTT.

The chain joins TRBV6-1 to TRBJ1-1; 8 bases fit TRBD1. Germline assignment: CDR1 MNHNS and CDR2 SASEGT. The CDR3 has 15 residues. V gave up 3 bases and J gave up 4 bases; unmatched junction bases: 7. The DNA of the CDR3 is TGTGCCAGCAGTGACCCCAGGGGGCGGGGCACTGAAGCTTTCTTT. Its translation is CASSDPRGRGTEAFF.

This clonotype was detected many times. The chain links TRBV20-1 to TRBJ2-3; weak D call: TRBD1 (6 bases). This CDR3 has 13 amino acids. V lost 0 bases, J lost 8 bases, and 12 bases lay in between. CDR1 is DFQATT, CDR2 SNEGSKA, per germline (reference sequence). CDR3 residues: CSARDGIGGTQYF. CDR3 nucleotides: TGCAGTGCTAGAGATGGTATAGGGGGTACGCAGTATTTT.

The CDR3 is CASSLVQGNGYTF. The CDR3 DNA follows: TGTGCCAGCAGCTTGGTTCAGGGTAATGGCTACACCTTC. J is TRBJ1-2 and V is TRBV5-6, with D possibly being TRBD1 (5 bases). Per germline, CDR1 SGHDT and CDR2 YYEEEE. The CDR3 is made up of 13 amino acids. Between the trimmed V and J ends, which lost 0 bases and 6 bases, there was a span of 9 bases.

The V gene is TRBV27, the J gene TRBJ2-7, with D unclear. Per germline, CDR1 MNHEY and CDR2 SMNVEV (reference sequence). This CDR3 comprises 13 residues. Trimming took off 1 base at V and 3 bases at J, with 7 bases between the two ends. The CDR3 loop is CASSLLDGYEQYV. In DNA, the CDR3 is TGTGCCAGCAGTTTATTGGACGGCTACGAGCAGTACGTC.

This clonotype showed up just a few times. The V call is TRBV27, the J call TRBJ1-2, with D perhaps TRBD1 (5 bases). The CDR3 length is 15 residues. Trimming took 1 base from V and 4 from J, leaving 13 bases between them. CDR1 is MNHEY and CDR2 is SMNVEV in the germline V gene (reference sequence). The CDR3 region has the DNA TGTGCCAGCAGTTTATATTCCGACAGTCCCTATGGCTACACCTTC. It is translated as CASSLYSDSPYGYTF.

The genes are TRBV20-1 and TRBJ1-1; D ambiguous. The germline CDR1 and CDR2 sequences are DFQATT and SNEGSKA (reference sequence). V gave up 0 bases and J gave up 1 base, with 12 bases separating them. CDR3 length equals 15 residues. The CDR3 protein is CSARDSFDWNTEAFF. CDR3 sequence (DNA): TGCAGTGCTAGAGATTCCTTTGACTGGAACACTGAAGCTTTCTTT.

This clonotype was seen a few times. This sequence joins TRBV20-1 and TRBJ1-1; D possibly corresponds to TRBD1 (6 bases). This CDR3 is 13 amino acids long. The V gene lost 4 bases and the J gene lost 1 base, with 10 bases spanning the gap. CDR1 and CDR2 from the germline V gene are DFQATT and SNEGSKA (reference sequence). DNA of the CDR3: TGCAGTGCTATAGGGGGTCCGAACACTGAAGCTTTCTTT. Its protein is CSAIGGPNTEAFF.

This clonotype is medium-sized by share. In nucleotides, the CDR3 is TGCAGCCCGTCGAGGGGAGGGGGCACTGAAGCTTTCTTT. Its protein is CSPSRGGGTEAFF. This chain links TRBV29-1 with TRBJ1-1; TRBD1 might be the D (6 bases). The ends were cut back, 8 bases at V and 4 bases at J, with 17 bases in the middle. Germline V lookup: CDR1 SQVTM, CDR2 ANQGSEA. The CDR3 runs to 13 residues.

The chain is built from TRBV24-1 and TRBJ2-5; D is perhaps TRBD2 (6 bases). Trimming took off 3 bases at V and 4 bases at J, with 11 bases between the two ends. CDR1 and CDR2 from the germline V gene are KGHDR and SFDVKD. CDR3 length equals 14 residues. CDR3 nucleotide sequence: TGTGCCACCAGTGATGTCGGGAGAGGAGAGACCCAGTACTTC. Its protein is CATSDVGRGETQYF.

The table lists this clonotype with a few counts. The V and J genes are TRBV10-2 and TRBJ2-3; 10 nucleotides align to TRBD2. V lost 5 bases to trimming and J lost 0 bases; unmatched junction nucleotides: 2. The CDR3 length is 15 residues. Germline CDR1 reads WSHSY; CDR2 reads SAAADI. CDR3 protein: CASSLSGGSTDTQYF. The CDR3 nucleotides are TGCGCCAGCAGTCTTAGCGGGGGGAGCACAGATACGCAGTATTTT.

In its sample, this clonotype was seen a few times. The rearrangement uses TRBV5-5 and TRBJ2-7, with a possible D match to TRBD1 (6 bases). CDR3 length: 13 residues. Germline values: CDR1 SGHKS, CDR2 YYEKEE (reference sequence). The ends were cut back, 4 bases at V and 3 bases at J, with 11 bases in the middle. The CDR3 loop reads CASSPDSLYEQYF. DNA for the CDR3: TGTGCCAGCAGCCCGGACAGCCTCTACGAGCAGTACTTC. Full variable domain (missing parts from reference TRBV5-5 and TRBJ2-7): DAGVTQSPTHLIKTRGQQVTLRCSPISGHKSVSWYQQVLGQGPQFIFQYYEKEERGRGNFPDRFSARQFPNYSSELNVNALLLGDSALYLCASSPDSLYEQYFGPGTRLTVT.

This clonotype has a handful of counts. The V gene is TRBV29-1, the J gene TRBJ2-3; 7 nucleotides match TRBD1. J was trimmed by 2 bases and V by 5 bases; bases with no gene match: 4. CDR1 is SQVTM and CDR2 is ANQGSEA in the germline V gene. This CDR3 has 13 residues. The CDR3 spells CSVRRGYTDTQYF. The CDR3 nucleotides read TGCAGCGTTCGCAGGGGGTACACAGATACGCAGTATTTT.

This clonotype was seen a few times. The chain has TRBV25-1 and TRBJ1-3; 7 nucleotides match TRBD1. V was clipped by 9 bases and J by 4 bases; unmatched bases: 9. This CDR3 has 14 amino acids. Per the germline V gene, CDR1 is MGHDK and CDR2 is SYGVNS. In DNA form, the CDR3 reads TGTGCCAGAGACAGGGCTTCGAGAGGAAACACCATATATTTT. This gives the protein CARDRASRGNTIYF.

The chain uses TRBV20-1 and TRBJ2-1; either TRBD1 or TRBD2 may supply D (5 bases each). V shed 5 bases and J shed 5 bases, with 16 bases lying between them. CDR1 is DFQATT, CDR2 SNEGSKA, per germline (reference sequence). There are 14 residues in the CDR3. The CDR3 is CSALIPGRHNEQFF. The CDR3 nucleotides read TGCAGTGCTTTAATACCGGGGCGCCACAATGAGCAGTTCTTC.

The gene calls are TRBV5-1 and TRBJ1-3; 9 positions agree with TRBD1. Per the germline V gene, CDR1 is SGHRS and CDR2 is YFSETQ. The CDR3 is 17 residues long. The junction had 12 bases not matched to a gene; V was cut back by 7 bases and J by 1 base. The chain's CDR3 is CASSSLGQGSSGNTIYF. The CDR3 region has the DNA TGCGCCAGCTCATCCCTTGGACAGGGGAGTTCTGGAAACACCATATATTTT.

The chain combines TRBV29-1 with TRBJ2-2; 7 nucleotides align to TRBD2. CDR3 size: 12 residues. Germline CDR1 is SQVTM and CDR2 is ANQGSEA. CDR3 DNA sequence: TGCTCAAGCGGGGTAGGCACCGGGGAGCTGTTTTTT. The encoded protein is CSSGVGTGELFF.

The genes are TRBV5-1 and TRBJ1-1, with 7 nucleotides matching TRBD1. V dropped 3 bases and J dropped 1; count of bases not matched to a gene: 6. The germline V gene has CDR1 SGHRS and CDR2 YFSETQ. The CDR3 is 15 amino acids. CDR3 sequence reads: CASSSTGTANTEAFF. The CDR3 DNA follows: TGCGCCAGCAGCTCCACCGGGACAGCGAACACTGAAGCTTTCTTT.

This clonotype was recorded a few times. The J gene is TRBJ2-3, the V gene TRBV29-1; TRBD2 agrees at 7 bases. Germline V gives CDR1 SQVTM, CDR2 ANQGSEA. Germline trimming cut 4 bases from V and 4 bases from J; bases unmatched to any gene: 8. The CDR3 has 14 residues. As DNA, the CDR3 is TGCAGCGTTGCAGGGACTAAGCTCCCAGATACGCAGTATTTT. Translated, it gives CSVAGTKLPDTQYF.

In this sample, this clonotype turned up many times. This chain links TRBV5-1 with TRBJ1-5; possible D gene TRBD1, 6 bases. This CDR3 comprises 15 residues. V was shortened by 2 bases and J by 0 bases, with 9 bases between the two germline ends. CDR1 is SGHRS, CDR2 YFSETQ, per germline. This chain's CDR3 is CASSLQGYSNQPQHF. The CDR3 nucleotides are TGCGCCAGCAGCTTACAGGGTTATAGCAATCAGCCCCAGCATTTT.

There are a few counts of this clonotype. DNA of the CDR3: TGTGCCACCAGCAGGGGGGCAAGGCAGCCCCAGCATTTT. This translates into CATSRGARQPQHF. The chain has TRBV15 and TRBJ1-5; TRBD1 is a possible D gene (6 bases). Between the trimmed V and J ends, which lost 3 bases and 7 bases, there was a span of 10 bases. CDR1 is LNHNV, CDR2 YYDKDF, per germline (reference sequence). The CDR3 is 13 residues long.